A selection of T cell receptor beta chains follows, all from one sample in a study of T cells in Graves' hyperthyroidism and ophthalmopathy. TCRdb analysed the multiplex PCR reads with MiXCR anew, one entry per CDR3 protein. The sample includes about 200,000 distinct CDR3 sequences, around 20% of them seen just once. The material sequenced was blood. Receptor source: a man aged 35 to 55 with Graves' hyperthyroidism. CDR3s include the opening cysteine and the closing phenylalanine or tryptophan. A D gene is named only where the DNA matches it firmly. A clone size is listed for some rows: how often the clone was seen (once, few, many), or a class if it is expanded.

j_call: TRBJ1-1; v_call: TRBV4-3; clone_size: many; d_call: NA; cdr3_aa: CASSQDRVSWGTEAFF; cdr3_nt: TGCGCCAGCAGCCAAGACCGGGTTTCGTGGGGCACTGAAGCTTTCTTT
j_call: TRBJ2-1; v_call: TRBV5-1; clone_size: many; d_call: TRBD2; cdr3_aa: CASSLQSGGAYNEQFF; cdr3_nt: TGCGCCAGCAGCCTACAAAGCGGGGGGGCCTACAATGAGCAGTTCTTC
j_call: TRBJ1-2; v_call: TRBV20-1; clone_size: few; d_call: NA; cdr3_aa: CSASWIDFNYGYTF; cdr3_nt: TGCAGTGCTAGTTGGATAGATTTTAACTATGGCTACACCTTC
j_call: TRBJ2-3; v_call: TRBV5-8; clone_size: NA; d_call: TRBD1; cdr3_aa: CASNGDRGTDTQYF; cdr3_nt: TGTGCCAGCAATGGGGACAGGGGAACAGATACGCAGTATTTT
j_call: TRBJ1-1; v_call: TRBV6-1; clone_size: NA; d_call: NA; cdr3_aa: CASSGSVGDWAEAFF; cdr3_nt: TGTGCCAGCAGTGGGTCAGTTGGGGACTGGGCTGAAGCTTTCTTT
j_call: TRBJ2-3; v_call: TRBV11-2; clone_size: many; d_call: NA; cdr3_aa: CASRSAYQSGSFRTDTQYF; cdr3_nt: TGTGCCAGCAGATCCGCTTACCAATCGGGATCATTCCGCACAGATACGCAGTATTTT
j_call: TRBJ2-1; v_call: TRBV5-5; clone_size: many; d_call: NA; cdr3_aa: CASSAGDTHYNEQFF; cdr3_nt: TGTGCCAGCAGCGCGGGGGACACTCACTACAATGAGCAGTTCTTC
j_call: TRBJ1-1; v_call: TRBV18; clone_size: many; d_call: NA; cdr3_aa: CASSPAIMNTEAFF; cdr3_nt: TGTGCCAGCTCACCGGCAATCATGAACACTGAAGCTTTCTTT
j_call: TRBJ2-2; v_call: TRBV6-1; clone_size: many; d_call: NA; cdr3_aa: CASWKVTGELFF; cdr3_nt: TGTGCCAGCTGGAAGGTCACCGGGGAGCTGTTTTTT
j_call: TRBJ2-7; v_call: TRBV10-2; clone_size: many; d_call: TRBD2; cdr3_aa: CASSELRAGRGSYEQYF; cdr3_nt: TGCGCCAGCAGTGAGTTGAGGGCAGGGAGGGGCTCCTACGAGCAGTACTTC
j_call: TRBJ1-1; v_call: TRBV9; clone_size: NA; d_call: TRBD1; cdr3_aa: CASSEGQANTEAFF; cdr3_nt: TGTGCCAGCAGCGAGGGACAGGCGAACACTGAAGCTTTCTTT
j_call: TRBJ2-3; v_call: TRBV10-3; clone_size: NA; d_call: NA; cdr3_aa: CAIMAGRGADTQYF; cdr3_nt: TGTGCCATCATGGCGGGCAGGGGGGCAGATACGCAGTATTTT
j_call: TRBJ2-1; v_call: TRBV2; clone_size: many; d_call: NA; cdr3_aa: CASSGFAGPSSYNEQFF; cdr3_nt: TGTGCCAGCAGTGGGTTTGCAGGCCCTAGCTCCTACAATGAGCAGTTCTTC
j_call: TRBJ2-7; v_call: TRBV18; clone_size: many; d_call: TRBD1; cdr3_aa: CASSPEPGQLEQYF; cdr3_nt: TGTGCCAGCTCACCCGAACCGGGACAGCTTGAGCAGTACTTC
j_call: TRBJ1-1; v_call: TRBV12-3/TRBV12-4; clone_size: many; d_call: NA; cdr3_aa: CASRVKNTEAFF; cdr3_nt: TGTGCCAGCAGGGTCAAGAACACTGAAGCTTTCTTT
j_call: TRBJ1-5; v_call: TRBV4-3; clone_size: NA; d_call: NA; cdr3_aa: CASSQESYQPQHF; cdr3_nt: TGCGCCAGCAGCCAAGAGTCCTATCAGCCCCAGCATTTT
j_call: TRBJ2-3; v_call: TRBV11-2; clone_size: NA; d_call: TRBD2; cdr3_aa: CASSFSSGTVDTQYF; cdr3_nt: TGTGCCAGCAGCTTTTCTAGCGGGACGGTAGATACGCAGTATTTT
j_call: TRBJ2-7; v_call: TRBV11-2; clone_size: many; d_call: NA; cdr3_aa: CASSSEALTYEQYF; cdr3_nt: TGTGCCAGCTCGTCAGAGGCCCTTACCTACGAGCAGTACTTC